This T cell receptor beta chain is from a study of cytomegalovirus exposure and HLA in healthy donors. The study's findings and limits: The authors listed roughly 150 TCR beta chains as cytomegalovirus-associated. In vitro confirmation showed a few CMV-associated chains to be CMV antigen specific.

CDR1 is SGHNT and CDR2 is YYREEE in the germline V gene (reference sequence). The CDR3 runs to 14 residues. The PCR was carried out with 60 Vbeta primers and 13 Jbeta primers. The method was immunoSEQ multiplex PCR; TCRdb's version includes in-frame clones alone and lacks a portion of them. The sample holds some 200,000 clones, 84% seen once. With respect to this clone: No antigen is known for it. An end of the junction differs from the germline gene, which may be a read error.

This receptor was identified in a woman aged 45-59 years in good health and CMV-seropositive. The sequencing input was PBMCs. V and J are TRBV5-4 and TRBJ2-7; TRBD1 matches at 7 bases. The CDR3 DNA follows: TGTGCCGGCAGCAGCAGGGGGAGCTCCTACGAGCAGTACTTC. It codes for CAGSSRGSSYEQYF.